These 5 T cell receptor beta chains were sequenced from one sample in a study of cytomegalovirus exposure and HLA in healthy donors. Use of 60 Vbeta and 13 Jbeta primers characterized the PCR. Produced via immunoSEQ multiplex PCR; TCRdb's table is partial and in-frame only. The table shows fewer than 150,000 clones, with around 78% occurring only once. The source material was PBMCs. All receptors come from a male donor in good health and CMV-seronegative.

This clone has only one observation. The rearrangement joins TRBV5-6 to TRBJ1-6; maybe TRBD1 (5 bases). Per the germline V gene, CDR1 is SGHDT and CDR2 is YYEEEE. V gave up 0 bases and J gave up 0 bases, with 16 bases separating them. The length of the CDR3 is 19 residues. In DNA, the CDR3 is TGTGCCAGCAGCTTGGGGTCCTACTCAGGGAACTCCTATAATTCACCCCTCCACTTT. It codes for CASSLGSYSGNSYNSPLHF.

This clone came up a few times. This chain joins TRBV6-1 and TRBJ1-1; 7 nucleotides line up with TRBD1. There are 15 residues in the CDR3. CDR1 MNHNS and CDR2 SASEGT come from the germline V gene. Losses at the gene ends were 5 bases for V and 0 bases for J; bases not matched to a gene: 6. This CDR3 reads CASSTLGQVNTEAFF. CDR3 DNA: TGTGCCAGCAGTACTCTAGGACAGGTGAACACTGAAGCTTTCTTT.

The V call is TRBV9, the J call TRBJ2-5; 14 bases fit TRBD2. The germline V gene encodes CDR1 SGDLS and CDR2 YYNGEE. V was clipped by 3 bases and J by 1 base; unmatched bases: 5. The CDR3 sequence is 17 residues long. For the CDR3, the DNA is TGTGCCAGCAGCGGAGGACTAGCGGGGGGTATCCAAGAGACCCAGTACTTC. It encodes CASSGGLAGGIQETQYF.

The J gene is TRBJ2-7, the V gene TRBV6-5, with D maybe TRBD2 (6 bases). Germline CDR1 and CDR2: MNHEY and SVGAGI. This CDR3 spans 13 amino acids. V shed 6 bases and J shed 3 bases, with 12 bases lying between them. The CDR3 DNA sequence: TGTGCCAGCAGCCAAGGGACTTACTACGAGCAGTACTTC. Translated: CASSQGTYYEQYF.

The chain links TRBV7-6 to TRBJ1-4, with 8 nucleotides matching TRBD1. The CDR3 totals 17 residues. Germline CDR1 reads SGHVS; CDR2 reads FNYEAQ. Losses at the gene ends were 5 bases for V and 1 base for J; bases not matched to a gene: 9. CDR3 in amino acids: CASSPRTGSGTNEKLFF. The CDR3 DNA is TGTGCCAGCAGCCCACGGACAGGGTCGGGAACTAATGAAAAACTGTTTTTT.